This TCR beta chain is drawn from a study of metastatic and nonmetastatic thyroid tumors. Turning to the study itself: Comparative analysis of repertoires was undertaken across blood and tumor or nodule tissue obtained from malignant and benign thyroid patients. Study-wide results and caveats: In blood and tumor, TCR beta diversity was reportedly significantly higher in malignant thyroid tumors than in benign nodules.

TCRdb re-processed the PCR reads through MiXCR. In the table there are approximately 50,000 clones, 20% of which are singletons. Nobody among the patients had been given any treatment before thyroid surgery. Details on this clone: Its matching antigen is unknown.

The clonotype comes from a female donor with papillary thyroid cancer or a benign thyroid nodule (not recorded which). Some clones in this sample may be carry-over from other donors' samples. Sample: blood.

The CDR3 DNA follows: TGTGCCAGCAGCTTAGGGACTATCGGCACTTACAATGAGCAGTTCTTC. Its translation is CASSLGTIGTYNEQFF. This rearrangement joins TRBV13 to TRBJ2-1; D possibly corresponds to TRBD2 (5 bases). Germline lookup yields CDR1 PRHDT and CDR2 FYEKMQ (reference sequence). The CDR3 length is 16 residues. The V gene lost 0 bases and the J gene lost 4 bases, with 13 bases spanning the gap. Full variable domain (remainder filled in from reference TRBV13 and TRBJ2-1): AAGVIQSPRHLIKEKRETATLKCYPIPRHDTVYWYQQGPGQDPQFLISFYEKMQSDKGSIPDRFSAQQFSDYHSELNMSSLELGDSALYFCASSLGTIGTYNEQFFGPGTRLTVL.